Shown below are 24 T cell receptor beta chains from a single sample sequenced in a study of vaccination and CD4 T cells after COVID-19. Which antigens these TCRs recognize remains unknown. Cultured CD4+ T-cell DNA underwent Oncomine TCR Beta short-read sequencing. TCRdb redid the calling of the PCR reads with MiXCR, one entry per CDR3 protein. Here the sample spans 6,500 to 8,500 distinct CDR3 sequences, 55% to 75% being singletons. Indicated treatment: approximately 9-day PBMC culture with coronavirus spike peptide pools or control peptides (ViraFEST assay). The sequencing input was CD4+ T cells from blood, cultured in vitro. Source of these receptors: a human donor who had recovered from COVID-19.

CDR3 protein: CASSEAGRGYGYTF. CDR3 coding DNA: TGTGCCAGCAGTGAAGCGGGGCGGGGCTATGGCTACACCTTC. The chain recombines TRBV2 with TRBJ1-2, with a possible D match to TRBD1 (5 bases). This CDR3 spans 14 amino acids. Germline values: CDR1 SNHLY, CDR2 FYNNEI. The V end lost 0 bases, the J end lost 4 bases, and 9 bases lay between the germline ends.

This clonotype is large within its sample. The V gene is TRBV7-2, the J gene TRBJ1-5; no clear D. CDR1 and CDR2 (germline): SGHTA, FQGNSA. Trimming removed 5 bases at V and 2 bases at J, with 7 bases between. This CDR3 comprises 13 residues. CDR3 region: CASSPRGNQPQHF. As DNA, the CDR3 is TGTGCCAGCAGCCCCAGAGGCAATCAGCCCCAGCATTTT.

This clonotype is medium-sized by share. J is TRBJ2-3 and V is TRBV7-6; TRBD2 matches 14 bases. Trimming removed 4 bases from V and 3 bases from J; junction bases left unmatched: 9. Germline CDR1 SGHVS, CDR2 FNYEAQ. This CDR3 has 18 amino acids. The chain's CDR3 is CASSWFGTSGGRTDTQYF. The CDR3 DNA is TGTGCCAGCAGCTGGTTTGGGACTAGCGGGGGCAGGACAGATACGCAGTATTTT.

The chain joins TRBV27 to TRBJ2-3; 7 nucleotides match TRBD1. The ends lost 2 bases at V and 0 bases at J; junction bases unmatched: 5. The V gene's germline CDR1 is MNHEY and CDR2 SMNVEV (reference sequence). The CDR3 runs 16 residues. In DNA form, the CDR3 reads TGTGCCAGCAGTTTAGGGACAGCCTCTAGCACAGATACGCAGTATTTT. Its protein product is CASSLGTASSTDTQYF.

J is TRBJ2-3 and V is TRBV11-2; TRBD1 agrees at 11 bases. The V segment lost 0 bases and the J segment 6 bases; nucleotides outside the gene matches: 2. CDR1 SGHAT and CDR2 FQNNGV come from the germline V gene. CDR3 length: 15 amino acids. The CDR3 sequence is CASSLEDRGRDTQYF. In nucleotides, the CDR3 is TGTGCCAGCAGCTTAGAGGACAGGGGGCGGGATACGCAGTATTTT.

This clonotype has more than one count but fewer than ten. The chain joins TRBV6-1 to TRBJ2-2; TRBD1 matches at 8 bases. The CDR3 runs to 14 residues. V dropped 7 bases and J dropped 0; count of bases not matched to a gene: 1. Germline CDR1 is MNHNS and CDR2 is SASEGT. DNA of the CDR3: TGTGCCAGCACAGGGGGCACGAACACCGGGGAGCTGTTTTTT. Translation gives CASTGGTNTGELFF.

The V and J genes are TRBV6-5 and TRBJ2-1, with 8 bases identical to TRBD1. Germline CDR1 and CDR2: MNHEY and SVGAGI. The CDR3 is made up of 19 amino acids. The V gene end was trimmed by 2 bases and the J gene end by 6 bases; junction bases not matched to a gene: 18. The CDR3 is CASSYNQGAHVLLVNEQFF. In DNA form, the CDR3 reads TGTGCCAGCAGTTACAATCAGGGGGCGCACGTCCTCCTCGTCAATGAGCAGTTCTTC.

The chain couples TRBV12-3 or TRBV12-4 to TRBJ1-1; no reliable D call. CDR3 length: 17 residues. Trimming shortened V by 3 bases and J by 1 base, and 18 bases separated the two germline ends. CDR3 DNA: TGTGCCAGCAGTTTCGGGGTGAGAACTCGAGCGAACACTGAAGCTTTCTTT. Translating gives CASSFGVRTRANTEAFF.

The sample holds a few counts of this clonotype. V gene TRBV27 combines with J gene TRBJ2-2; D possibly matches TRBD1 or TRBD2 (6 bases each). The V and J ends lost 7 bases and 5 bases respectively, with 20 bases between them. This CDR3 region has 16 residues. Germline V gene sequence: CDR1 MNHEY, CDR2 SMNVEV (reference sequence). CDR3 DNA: TGTGCCAGCAAGAGGGGGATGGGCGGGGCGACCGGGGAGCTGTTTTTT. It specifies CASKRGMGGATGELFF.

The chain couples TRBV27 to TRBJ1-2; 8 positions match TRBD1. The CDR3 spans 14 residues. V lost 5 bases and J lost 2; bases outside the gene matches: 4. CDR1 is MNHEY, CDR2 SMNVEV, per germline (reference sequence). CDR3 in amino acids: CASSRQGINYGYTF. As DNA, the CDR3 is TGTGCCAGCAGTAGACAGGGGATAAACTATGGCTACACCTTC.

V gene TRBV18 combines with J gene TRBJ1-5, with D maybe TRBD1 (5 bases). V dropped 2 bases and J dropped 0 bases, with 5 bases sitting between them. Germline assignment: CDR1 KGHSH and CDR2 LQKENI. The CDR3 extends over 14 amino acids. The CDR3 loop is CASSPGHSNQPQHF. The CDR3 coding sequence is TGTGCCAGCTCACCAGGACATAGCAATCAGCCCCAGCATTTT.

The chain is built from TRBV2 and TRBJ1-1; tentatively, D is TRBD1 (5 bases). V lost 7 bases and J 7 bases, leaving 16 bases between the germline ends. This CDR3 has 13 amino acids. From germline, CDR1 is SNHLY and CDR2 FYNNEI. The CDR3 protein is CASNAQGSHEAFF. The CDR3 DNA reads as TGTGCCAGCAACGCTCAGGGATCACATGAAGCTTTCTTT.

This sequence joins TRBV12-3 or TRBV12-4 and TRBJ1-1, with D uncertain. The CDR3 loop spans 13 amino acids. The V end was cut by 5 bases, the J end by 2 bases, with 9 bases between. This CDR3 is CASSPLRNTEAFF. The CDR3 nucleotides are TGTGCCAGCAGTCCACTCAGAAACACTGAAGCTTTCTTT.

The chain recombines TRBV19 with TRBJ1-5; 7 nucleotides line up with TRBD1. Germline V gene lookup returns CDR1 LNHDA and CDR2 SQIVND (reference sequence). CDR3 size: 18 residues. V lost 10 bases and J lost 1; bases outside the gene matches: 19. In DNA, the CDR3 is TGTGCCACCGCCCCCCTCGACAGGGCACGGACGAGCAATCAGCCCCAGCATTTT. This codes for CATAPLDRARTSNQPQHF.

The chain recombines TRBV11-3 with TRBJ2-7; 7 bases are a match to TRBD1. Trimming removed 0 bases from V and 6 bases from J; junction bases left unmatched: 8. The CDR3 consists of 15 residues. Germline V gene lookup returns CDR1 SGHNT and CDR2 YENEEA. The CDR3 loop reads CASSLDAAGGSEQYF. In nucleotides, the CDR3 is TGTGCCAGCAGCTTAGATGCGGCAGGGGGTTCCGAGCAGTACTTC.

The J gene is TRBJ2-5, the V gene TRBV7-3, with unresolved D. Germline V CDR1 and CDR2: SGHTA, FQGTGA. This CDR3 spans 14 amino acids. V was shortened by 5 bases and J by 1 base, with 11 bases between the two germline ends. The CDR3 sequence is CASSPTGLQETQYF. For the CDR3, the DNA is TGTGCCAGCAGCCCAACGGGCCTCCAAGAGACCCAGTACTTC.

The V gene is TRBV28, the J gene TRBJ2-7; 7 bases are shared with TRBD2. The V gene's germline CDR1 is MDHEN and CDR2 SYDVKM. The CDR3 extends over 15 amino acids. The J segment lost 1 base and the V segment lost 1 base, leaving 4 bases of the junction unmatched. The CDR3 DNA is TGTGCCAGCAGTTTATTTCGAGCGGGGTCCTACGAGCAGTACTTC. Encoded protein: CASSLFRAGSYEQYF.

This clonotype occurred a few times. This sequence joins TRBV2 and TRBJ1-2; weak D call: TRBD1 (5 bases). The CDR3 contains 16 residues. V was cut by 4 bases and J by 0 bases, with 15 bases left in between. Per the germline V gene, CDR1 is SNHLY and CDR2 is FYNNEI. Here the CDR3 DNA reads TGTGCCAGCAGTGCCTCGACAGTAAAGGCTAACTATGGCTACACCTTC. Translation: CASSASTVKANYGYTF. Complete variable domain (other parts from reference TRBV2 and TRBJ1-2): EPEVTQTPSHQVTQMGQEVILRCVPISNHLYFYWYRQILGQKVEFLVSFYNNEISEKSEIFDDQFSVERPDGSNFTLKIRSTKLEDSAMYFCASSASTVKANYGYTFGSGTRLTVV.

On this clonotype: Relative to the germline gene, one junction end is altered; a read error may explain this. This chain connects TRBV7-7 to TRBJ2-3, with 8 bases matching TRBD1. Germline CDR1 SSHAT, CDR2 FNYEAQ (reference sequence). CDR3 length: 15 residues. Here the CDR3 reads CASSLGQGRGDTQYF. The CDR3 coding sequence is TGTGCTAGCAGCTTAGGACAGGGCCGCGGCGATACGCAGTATTTT.

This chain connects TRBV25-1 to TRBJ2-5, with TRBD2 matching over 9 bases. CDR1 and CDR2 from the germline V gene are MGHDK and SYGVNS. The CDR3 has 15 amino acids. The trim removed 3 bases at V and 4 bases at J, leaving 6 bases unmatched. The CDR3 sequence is CASSDPAGGGETQYF. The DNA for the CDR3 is TGTGCCAGCAGTGATCCAGCGGGAGGTGGAGAGACCCAGTACTTC. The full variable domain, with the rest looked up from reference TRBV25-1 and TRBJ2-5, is EADIYQTPRYLVIGTGKKITLECSQTMGHDKMYWYQQDPGMELHLIHYSYGVNSTEKGDLSSESTVSRIRTEHFPLTLESARPSHTSQYLCASSDPAGGGETQYFGPGTRLLVL.

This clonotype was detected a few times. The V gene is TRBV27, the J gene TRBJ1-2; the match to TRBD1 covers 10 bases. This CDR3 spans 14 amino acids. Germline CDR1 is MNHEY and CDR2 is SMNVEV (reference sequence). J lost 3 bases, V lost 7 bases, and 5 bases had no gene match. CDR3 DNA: TGTGCCAGCACCTCGGGACAGGGGCACTATGGCTACACCTTC. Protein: CASTSGQGHYGYTF.

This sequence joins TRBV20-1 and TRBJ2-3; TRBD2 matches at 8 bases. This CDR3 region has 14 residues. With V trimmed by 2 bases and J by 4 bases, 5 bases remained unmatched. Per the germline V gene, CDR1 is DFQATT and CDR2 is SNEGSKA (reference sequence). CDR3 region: CSARKTSGADTQYF. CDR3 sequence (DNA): TGCAGTGCTAGAAAAACTAGCGGTGCAGATACGCAGTATTTT.

The CDR3 DNA is TGTGCCAGCCTGGCCCCCACTAGTACCCTCGAAAGGGATGAGCAGTTCTTC. Amino acids: CASLAPTSTLERDEQFF. The V call is TRBV28, the J call TRBJ2-1; D perhaps matches TRBD2 (5 bases). V was pared by 8 bases and J by 8 bases, with 28 bases between. Germline V lookup: CDR1 MDHEN, CDR2 SYDVKM. This CDR3 contains 17 residues.

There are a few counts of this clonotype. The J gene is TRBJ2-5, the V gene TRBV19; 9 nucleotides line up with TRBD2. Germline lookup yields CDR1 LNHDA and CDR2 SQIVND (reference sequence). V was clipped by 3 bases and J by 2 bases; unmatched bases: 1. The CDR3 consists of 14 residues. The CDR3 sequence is CASSMLAGQETQYF. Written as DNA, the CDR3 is TGTGCCAGTAGTATGCTAGCGGGGCAAGAGACCCAGTACTTC.